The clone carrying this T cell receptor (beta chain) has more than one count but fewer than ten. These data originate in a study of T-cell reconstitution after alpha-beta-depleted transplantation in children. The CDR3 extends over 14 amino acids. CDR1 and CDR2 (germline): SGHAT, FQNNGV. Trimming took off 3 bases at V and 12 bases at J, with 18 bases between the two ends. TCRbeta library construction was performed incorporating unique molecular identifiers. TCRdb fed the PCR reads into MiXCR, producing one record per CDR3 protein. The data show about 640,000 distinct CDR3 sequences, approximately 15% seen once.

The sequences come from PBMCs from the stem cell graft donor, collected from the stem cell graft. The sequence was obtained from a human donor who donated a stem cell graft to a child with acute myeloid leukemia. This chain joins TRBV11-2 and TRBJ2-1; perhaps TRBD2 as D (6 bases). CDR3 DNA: TGTGCCAGCAGCTTTGGCTCTAGCGTGTTTGGGCAGTTCTTC. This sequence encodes CASSFGSSVFGQFF.